Shown below are 2 T cell receptor beta chains from a single sample sequenced in a study of shared clonotypes between healthy human individuals. This table comes from immunoSEQ multiplex PCR, and its TCRdb copy is limited to in-frame clones, with some not included. The repertoire includes around 2,000,000 clones, 85% to 95% of them detected once, and roughly 0.13% sits in the top ten. Input material: naive CD4+ T cells sorted from blood. The subset was: CD45RA+ positively selected. The receptors come from a man aged 18 to 35 in good health.

The rearrangement links TRBV9 to TRBJ1-6, with 8 bases identical to TRBD1. After removal of 0 bases from V and 10 bases from J, the junction contained 6 bases not matched to a gene. CDR3 length: 15 amino acids. Per germline, CDR1 SGDLS and CDR2 YYNGEE. CDR3 sequence: CASSVGETGVSPLHF. CDR3 sequence (DNA): TGTGCCAGCAGCGTAGGTGAGACAGGGGTCTCACCCCTCCACTTT.

This chain links TRBV19 with TRBJ2-1; 12 bases agree with TRBD2. The CDR3 is 15 residues long. V lost 9 bases and J lost 4; bases outside the gene matches: 7. The germline CDR1 and CDR2 sequences are LNHDA and SQIVND (reference sequence). CDR3 protein: CASLRTSGTYNEQFF. CDR3 coding DNA: TGTGCCAGCCTCCGGACTAGCGGGACATACAATGAGCAGTTCTTC.